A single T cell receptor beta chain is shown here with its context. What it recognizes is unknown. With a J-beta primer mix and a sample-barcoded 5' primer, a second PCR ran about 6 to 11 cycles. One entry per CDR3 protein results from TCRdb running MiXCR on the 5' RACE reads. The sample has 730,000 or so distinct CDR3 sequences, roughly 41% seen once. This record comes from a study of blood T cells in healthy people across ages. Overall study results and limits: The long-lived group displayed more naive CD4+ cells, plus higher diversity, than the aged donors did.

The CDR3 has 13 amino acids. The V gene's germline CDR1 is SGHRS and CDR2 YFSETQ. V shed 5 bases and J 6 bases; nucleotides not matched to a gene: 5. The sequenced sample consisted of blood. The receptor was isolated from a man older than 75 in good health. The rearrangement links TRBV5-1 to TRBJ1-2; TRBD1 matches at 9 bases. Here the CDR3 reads CASRRDRVNGYTF. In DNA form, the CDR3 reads TGCGCCAGCAGAAGGGACAGGGTGAATGGCTACACCTTC. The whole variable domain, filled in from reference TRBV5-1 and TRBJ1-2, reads KAGVTQTPRYLIKTRGQQVTLSCSPISGHRSVSWYQQTPGQGLQFLFEYFSETQRNKGNFPGRFSGRQFSNSRSEMNVSTLELGDSALYLCASRRDRVNGYTFGSGTRLTVV.